This record concerns one TCR beta chain sequence. Its antigen remains unidentified. The data stem from a study of early T cells in non-severe SARS-CoV-2 infection. Notes on the study in general: A preference for anti-spike CD8 responses marked VDJdb matching, which missed private and CD4 specificities.

TCRdb re-analysed the 5' RACE reads in MiXCR, keeping a single row per CDR3 protein. The profile shows 45,000 to 55,000 distinct CDR3 sequences, 5.5% to 6.5% of them singletons. Germline assignment: CDR1 SNHLY and CDR2 FYNNEI. J lost 0 bases, V lost 6 bases, and 4 bases had no gene match. The CDR3 has 15 residues. The clonotype comes from an adult who was a healthcare worker with PCR-confirmed SARS-CoV-2 infection or an uninfected control (not recorded which). Sequenced material: whole blood, taken at baseline. The chain joins TRBV2 to TRBJ2-7, with 11 bases that match TRBD1. The CDR3 sequence is CASSGGTGGSYEQYF. The DNA for the CDR3 is TGTGCCAGCAGCGGAGGGACAGGGGGCTCCTACGAGCAGTACTTC.